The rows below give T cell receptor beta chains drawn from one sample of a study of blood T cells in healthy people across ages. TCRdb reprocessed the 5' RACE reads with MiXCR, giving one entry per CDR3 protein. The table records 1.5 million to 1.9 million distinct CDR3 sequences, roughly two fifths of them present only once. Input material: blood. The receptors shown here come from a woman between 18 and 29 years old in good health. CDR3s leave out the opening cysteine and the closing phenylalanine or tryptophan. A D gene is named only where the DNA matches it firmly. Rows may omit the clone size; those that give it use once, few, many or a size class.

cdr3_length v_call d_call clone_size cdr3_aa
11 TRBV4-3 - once ASSQDKEASPF
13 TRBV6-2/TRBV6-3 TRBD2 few ASAYLQGLETEQF
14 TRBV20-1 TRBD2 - SARTGASGRIYEQF
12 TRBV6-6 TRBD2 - ASSYPAGGNEQY
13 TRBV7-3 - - ASSLTGGMNTEAF
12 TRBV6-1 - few ASSEVRGYNEQF
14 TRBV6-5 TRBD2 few ASSIAGTRRNDEQF
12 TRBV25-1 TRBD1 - ASTNPGQGDEQF
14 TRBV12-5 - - ASGLVLKALMGELF
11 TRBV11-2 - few ASSLGARSGYT
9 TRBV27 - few ASSLGGFQY
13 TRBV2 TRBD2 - ASSLAGIFYNEQF
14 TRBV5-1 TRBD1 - ASSLQGATTAYGYT
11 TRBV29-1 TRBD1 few SVEGLSRGEQF
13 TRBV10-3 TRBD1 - AIKADRASYNEQY
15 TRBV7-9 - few ASSLVGTRASYNEQF
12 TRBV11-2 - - ASTLDNLNTEAF
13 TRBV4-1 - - ASSQDPSEYYGYT
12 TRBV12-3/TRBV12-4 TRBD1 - ASRRTGSKETQY
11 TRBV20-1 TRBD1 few SAMDRSNTEAF
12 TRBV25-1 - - ASSDGPGGDTQY
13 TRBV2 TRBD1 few ASRLNRGHEQPQH
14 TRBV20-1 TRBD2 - SARRGTSKSGDTQY
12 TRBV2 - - ASNFRGATGELF
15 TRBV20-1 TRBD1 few SARDRGQVRVNTEAF
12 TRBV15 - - ATSKLQSNSGYT
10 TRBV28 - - ATTRHTGELF
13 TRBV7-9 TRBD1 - ASSLITTGDEKLF
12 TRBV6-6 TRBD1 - ASSYFPGGNEQF
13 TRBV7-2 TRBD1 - ASSPDRGGGDTQY
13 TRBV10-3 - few AISELVTVNTEAF
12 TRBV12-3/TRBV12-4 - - ASSSMKSNQPQH
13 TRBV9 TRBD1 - ASSGQTGINEKLF